This TCR beta chain was sequenced during a study of T-cell memory formation after mild COVID-19. The study, taken as a whole, reports: There was a balanced CD4/CD8 profile in clones contracting day 15 to 85, and later expanders leaned CD4+.

Germline V gives CDR1 SQVTM, CDR2 ANQGSEA. Trimming shortened V by 4 bases and J by 5 bases, and 15 bases separated the two germline ends. The CDR3 covers 14 residues. This clonotype was recorded a few times. Its specificity is unknown. Each CDR3 protein gets one entry after TCRdb re-called the 5' RACE reads with MiXCR. The data contain 280,000 or so distinct CDR3 sequences, over 7% of them singletons. The sequence was collected from a man aged 18 to 29 who had mild COVID-19 (a few samples of this study predate the infection). Cell type and time point are not known. The material sequenced was PBMCs or a T cell subset sorted from them (not recorded which). The chain links TRBV29-1 to TRBJ1-5, with D possibly being TRBD1 (6 bases). Here the CDR3 reads CSVGGKGVDQPQHF. CDR3 nucleotide sequence: TGCAGCGTTGGTGGAAAGGGGGTGGATCAGCCCCAGCATTTT.